A selection of T cell receptor beta chains follows, all from one sample in a study of shared clonotypes between healthy human individuals. Sequenced by immunoSEQ multiplex PCR; TCRdb stores in-frame clones only, minus some. In the table there are 400,000 to 600,000 clones, approximately 94% of which are singletons. Specimen: naive CD4+ T cells sorted from blood. The receptors stem from a woman aged 25 to 39 in good health. Each CDR3 is given with its conserved first and last residue. The order of the fields is CDR3 DNA, CDR3 protein, D gene, V gene, clone size, J gene. The D gene is left open where the match is weak. A row's size may be missing; if present it is once, few, many or a size class.

DNA: TGCGCCAGCAGCTTAACAGTCATGAACACTGAAGCTTTCTTT; CDR3: CASSLTVMNTEAFF; D: -; V: TRBV5-1; size: -; J: TRBJ1-1
DNA: TGTGCCAGCAGGTTCGGATCCGATCAGCCCCAGCATTTT; CDR3: CASRFGSDQPQHF; D: -; V: TRBV6-1; size: -; J: TRBJ1-5
DNA: TGTGCCAGCAGCCAAGGGGGACAGGGGGCTGATTCACCCCTCCACTTT; CDR3: CASSQGGQGADSPLHF; D: TRBD1; V: TRBV14; size: -; J: TRBJ1-6
DNA: TGTGCCAGCAGCCCACTGTCGGGGGTCGGCACCTACGAGCAGTACTTC; CDR3: CASSPLSGVGTYEQYF; D: -; V: TRBV9; size: -; J: TRBJ2-7
DNA: TGTGCCAGTAGTATAGTGCGGCAGAGGGCTTCTGGCTACACCTTC; CDR3: CASSIVRQRASGYTF; D: -; V: TRBV19; size: -; J: TRBJ1-2
DNA: TGTGCCAGCAGTGCCCAAGGACAGGCCGACAATGAGCAGTTCTTC; CDR3: CASSAQGQADNEQFF; D: TRBD1; V: TRBV6-4; size: -; J: TRBJ2-1
DNA: TGTGCCAGTAGTTTCGGGACATCCGGGGGCACTGAAGCTTTCTTT; CDR3: CASSFGTSGGTEAFF; D: -; V: TRBV19; size: -; J: TRBJ1-1
DNA: TGTGCCAGCAGCTGGGAGACAGACTACTACGAGCAGTACTTC; CDR3: CASSWETDYYEQYF; D: -; V: TRBV6-1; size: -; J: TRBJ2-7
DNA: TGTGCCAGCAGCTTGGCCACTAGCGGGAGTAATGAGCAGTTCTTC; CDR3: CASSLATSGSNEQFF; D: TRBD2; V: TRBV5-4; size: -; J: TRBJ2-1
DNA: TGTGCCAGCAGCTTTACTAAGAACACTGAAGCTTTCTTT; CDR3: CASSFTKNTEAFF; D: -; V: TRBV7-3; size: -; J: TRBJ1-1
DNA: TGTGCCAGTAGTATAGTAGGAAACATTCAGTACTTC; CDR3: CASSIVGNIQYF; D: -; V: TRBV19; size: -; J: TRBJ2-4
DNA: TGTGCCAGCAGTTACTCGAGGGGCCTGGGCGACAATGAGCAGTTCTTC; CDR3: CASSYSRGLGDNEQFF; D: -; V: TRBV6-5; size: -; J: TRBJ2-1
DNA: TGTGCCAGCAGCCACGGCTCTAGCGGGATATACGAGCAGTACTTC; CDR3: CASSHGSSGIYEQYF; D: TRBD2; V: TRBV11-3; size: -; J: TRBJ2-7
DNA: TGTGCCAGCAGTTTAGGAGGATATGGCTACACCTTC; CDR3: CASSLGGYGYTF; D: -; V: TRBV28; size: -; J: TRBJ1-2
DNA: TGTGCCAGCTCACCCCCCGGCTCCTACGAGCAGTACTTC; CDR3: CASSPPGSYEQYF; D: -; V: TRBV18; size: -; J: TRBJ2-7
DNA: TGTGCCAGCAGTCTGAGTGTAATGGGCGAGCAGTACTTC; CDR3: CASSLSVMGEQYF; D: -; V: TRBV7-8; size: -; J: TRBJ2-7
DNA: TGTGCCAGCAGGGACAGCCACCCCTATGGCTACACCTTC; CDR3: CASRDSHPYGYTF; D: -; V: TRBV2; size: -; J: TRBJ1-2
DNA: TGTGCCAGCAGCTTGGCTGGGTACAGGGGGCGCGGAAACACTGAAGCTTTCTTT; CDR3: CASSLAGYRGRGNTEAFF; D: TRBD1; V: TRBV5-8; size: -; J: TRBJ1-1
DNA: TGTGCCAGTCGACTAAACGTTCAAGAGACCCAGTACTTC; CDR3: CASRLNVQETQYF; D: -; V: TRBV7-7; size: -; J: TRBJ2-5
DNA: TGTGCCTGGAGTCCACCACCCCAGGGAGACTCAAGTTATAGCAATCAGCCCCAGCATTTT; CDR3: CAWSPPPQGDSSYSNQPQHF; D: -; V: TRBV30; size: once; J: TRBJ1-5
DNA: TGTGCCAGCAGCCGGGACAGTAACCCCTACGAGCAGTACTTC; CDR3: CASSRDSNPYEQYF; D: TRBD1; V: TRBV6-1; size: -; J: TRBJ2-7
DNA: TGTGCCAGTAGTGTGGGGGCAGCCCAAGAGACCCAGTACTTC; CDR3: CASSVGAAQETQYF; D: -; V: TRBV19; size: -; J: TRBJ2-5
DNA: TGTGCCTCCCGTAAGGGGACTAGCTCCTACGAGCAGTACTTC; CDR3: CASRKGTSSYEQYF; D: TRBD2; V: TRBV6-5; size: -; J: TRBJ2-7
DNA: TGTGCCAGCATTAAGGGACAGGGGATAGATCAGCCCCAGCATTTT; CDR3: CASIKGQGIDQPQHF; D: TRBD1; V: TRBV28; size: -; J: TRBJ1-5
DNA: TGCGCCAGCAGCTTGGTCGGAGCCACTGAAGCTTTCTTT; CDR3: CASSLVGATEAFF; D: -; V: TRBV5-1; size: -; J: TRBJ1-1
DNA: TGTGCCAGTAGTCCCTGGGGTAGCGGGAGGGCCCGGGAGACCCAGTACTTC; CDR3: CASSPWGSGRARETQYF; D: TRBD2; V: TRBV19; size: -; J: TRBJ2-5
DNA: TGTGCCAGCAGTTACTCGGGACTAGGAGGCACAGATACGCAGTATTTT; CDR3: CASSYSGLGGTDTQYF; D: TRBD2; V: TRBV6-5; size: once; J: TRBJ2-3
DNA: TGTGCCAGCTCACCGTCCGGGAGCACAGATACGCAGTATTTT; CDR3: CASSPSGSTDTQYF; D: -; V: TRBV18; size: -; J: TRBJ2-3
DNA: TGTGCCAGCAGTCTCCGCAAGTGGCAAGAGACCCAGTACTTC; CDR3: CASSLRKWQETQYF; D: -; V: TRBV27; size: -; J: TRBJ2-5
DNA: TGTGCCAGCTCACCACAGGGGGCCTGGAACACCGGGGAGCTGTTTTTT; CDR3: CASSPQGAWNTGELFF; D: TRBD1; V: TRBV18; size: -; J: TRBJ2-2
DNA: TGTGCCAGCATTCTAGGGGCAGGCAATGAGCAGTTCTTC; CDR3: CASILGAGNEQFF; D: -; V: TRBV28; size: -; J: TRBJ2-1
DNA: TGTGCCAGTAGTATGCCGGGACTAGGATACCCTGAGCAGTTCTTC; CDR3: CASSMPGLGYPEQFF; D: TRBD2; V: TRBV19; size: -; J: TRBJ2-1
DNA: TGTGCCAGCAAACTAGTCGGGGTGCCCCCAAAGACCCAGTACTTC; CDR3: CASKLVGVPPKTQYF; D: -; V: TRBV28; size: -; J: TRBJ2-5
DNA: TGTGCCAGCAGTGAGTTCAGGGGGAATCAGCCCCAGCATTTT; CDR3: CASSEFRGNQPQHF; D: TRBD1; V: TRBV2; size: -; J: TRBJ1-5
DNA: TGCGCCAGCAGCAGCGGACAGGGGGCCTACGAGCAGTACTTC; CDR3: CASSSGQGAYEQYF; D: TRBD1; V: TRBV5-1; size: once; J: TRBJ2-7
DNA: TGTGCCAGCAGCAGACAAGAGACCCAGTACTTC; CDR3: CASSRQETQYF; D: -; V: TRBV6-6; size: -; J: TRBJ2-5
DNA: TGTGCCAGTAGTGACTTGGGGGAGGGTGGAAACATTCAGTACTTC; CDR3: CASSDLGEGGNIQYF; D: TRBD2; V: TRBV19; size: -; J: TRBJ2-4
DNA: TGTGCCTGGAGTAGGGGGGGTTCAGCGGAGACCCAGTACTTC; CDR3: CAWSRGGSAETQYF; D: -; V: TRBV30; size: -; J: TRBJ2-5
DNA: TGTGCCATCAGCTCGGGACTAGGGGAAGTGGATACGCAGTATTTT; CDR3: CAISSGLGEVDTQYF; D: TRBD2; V: TRBV10-3; size: -; J: TRBJ2-3
DNA: TGTGCCAGCAGCCTCACCCAGGAGACAGATACGCAGTATTTT; CDR3: CASSLTQETDTQYF; D: -; V: TRBV11-2; size: -; J: TRBJ2-3
DNA: TGTGCCAGCAGCTCAGGACAGGGTTATGGCTACACCTTC; CDR3: CASSSGQGYGYTF; D: TRBD1; V: TRBV7-6; size: few; J: TRBJ1-2
DNA: TGTGCCAGCTCACCACAGACAGGGGGCACAGATACGCAGTATTTT; CDR3: CASSPQTGGTDTQYF; D: TRBD1; V: TRBV18; size: -; J: TRBJ2-3
DNA: TGTGCCAGCAGCTTGATGGTCTCTGGGGCCAACGTCCTGACTTTC; CDR3: CASSLMVSGANVLTF; D: -; V: TRBV5-5; size: once; J: TRBJ2-6
DNA: TGTGCCAGCAGTTTCGGCAGCAACACTGAAGCTTTCTTT; CDR3: CASSFGSNTEAFF; D: -; V: TRBV28; size: -; J: TRBJ1-1
DNA: TGTGCCAGCAGTGGAATGACTAGCGGGAGTTTGGAGACCCAGTACTTC; CDR3: CASSGMTSGSLETQYF; D: TRBD2; V: TRBV25-1; size: -; J: TRBJ2-5
DNA: TGTGCCAGCAGCCCCATCGGCCAAGAGACCCAGTACTTC; CDR3: CASSPIGQETQYF; D: -; V: TRBV5-4; size: -; J: TRBJ2-5
DNA: TGTGCCAGCCAAGGATCTGGGGCCAACGTCCTGACTTTC; CDR3: CASQGSGANVLTF; D: -; V: TRBV6-5; size: -; J: TRBJ2-6
DNA: TGTGCCAGCAGCTTAGTAGCGGCCTACGAGCAGTACTTC; CDR3: CASSLVAAYEQYF; D: -; V: TRBV5-4; size: -; J: TRBJ2-7
DNA: TGCGCCAGCAGCTCGCGGACTAGCGGGAGCGTCGACACCGGGGAGCTGTTTTTT; CDR3: CASSSRTSGSVDTGELFF; D: TRBD2; V: TRBV5-1; size: once; J: TRBJ2-2
DNA: TGTGCCAGCTCACCCTACAGGGAGAACACCGGGGAGCTGTTTTTT; CDR3: CASSPYRENTGELFF; D: -; V: TRBV18; size: -; J: TRBJ2-2
DNA: TGTGCCAGCAACCCTCACGGGTCCGCCTACGAGCAGTACTTC; CDR3: CASNPHGSAYEQYF; D: -; V: TRBV28; size: -; J: TRBJ2-7
DNA: TGTGCCAGCAGCCCGGGGACTAGCGGGATATACAATGAGCAGTTCTTC; CDR3: CASSPGTSGIYNEQFF; D: TRBD2; V: TRBV7-9; size: -; J: TRBJ2-1